One and the same sample provided the 9 T cell receptor beta chains below, sequenced in a study of OX40 agonist ivuxolimab in advanced cancers. Sequenced by immunoSEQ multiplex PCR; TCRdb stores in-frame clones only, minus some. This sample has roughly 10,000 clones, with about 66% found just once. The sample consisted of CD4+ or CD8+ T cells sorted from blood, taken in a trial of the OX40 agonist ivuxolimab. The receptors derive from an adult with an advanced solid tumor such as melanoma, head and neck, liver or kidney cancer.

This chain connects TRBV5-8 to TRBJ1-2, with D unclear. Germline V lookup: CDR1 SGHTS, CDR2 YDEGEE. The CDR3 is 14 amino acids. V shed 1 base and J shed 3 bases, with 10 bases lying between them. The CDR3 DNA is TGTGCCAGCAGCTTGAGGCCGTCTCACTATGGCTACACCTTC. Encoded protein: CASSLRPSHYGYTF.

The V gene is TRBV2, the J gene TRBJ2-5; no definite D call. From germline, CDR1 is SNHLY and CDR2 FYNNEI. The CDR3 is made up of 15 amino acids. Trimming left V 4 bases short and J 2 bases short, with 14 bases between. The DNA of the CDR3 is TGTGCCAGCAGTGCCTATTTCGGTCTTCAAGAGACCCAGTACTTC. Translated, it gives CASSAYFGLQETQYF.

J is TRBJ2-7 and V is TRBV6-4; tentatively, D is TRBD2 (6 bases). The CDR3 spans 15 residues. Trimming took off 7 bases at V and 2 bases at J, with 18 bases between the two ends. Germline V gives CDR1 MRHNA, CDR2 SNTAGT. As DNA, the CDR3 is TGTGCCAGCAAGCCCTATGCGGGGTCAACCTACGAGCAGTACTTC. It yields the protein CASKPYAGSTYEQYF.

The chain links TRBV28 to TRBJ1-5; 10 bases map to TRBD1. V shed 3 bases and J 7 bases; nucleotides not matched to a gene: 6. CDR3 length: 15 amino acids. Germline assignment: CDR1 MDHEN and CDR2 SYDVKM. CDR3: CASSLGQGFRQPQHF. In DNA form, the CDR3 reads TGTGCCAGCAGTTTGGGACAGGGGTTTAGGCAGCCCCAGCATTTT.

J is TRBJ2-7 and V is TRBV27; D is ambiguous. CDR1 is MNHEY and CDR2 is SMNVEV in the germline V gene (reference sequence). V lost 3 bases to trimming and J lost 2 bases, with 11 bases between them. The CDR3 is 14 residues long. CDR3 loop: CASSFHGPTYEQYF. In DNA, the CDR3 is TGTGCCAGCAGTTTCCACGGACCAACCTACGAGCAGTACTTC.

This chain uses TRBV4-1 with TRBJ1-1, with D perhaps matching TRBD1 (5 bases). With 0 bases removed from V and 2 bases from J, the gap between germline ends came to 13 bases. Germline V gene sequence: CDR1 MGHRA, CDR2 YSYEKL. The CDR3 extends over 16 amino acids. In DNA, the CDR3 is TGCGCCAGCAGCCAAGATCCCCAGGGATATAACACTGAAGCTTTCTTT. This codes for CASSQDPQGYNTEAFF.

This clone was detected only once. The chain links TRBV4-2 to TRBJ1-5; 10 bases align to TRBD1. CDR3 length: 16 amino acids. Looked up from germline, CDR1 is LGHNA and CDR2 is YNFKEQ. V dropped 0 bases and J dropped 7; count of bases not matched to a gene: 6. The CDR3 DNA is TGTGCCAGCAGCCAAGATCCCTCGACAGGGGGCCAGCCCCAGCATTTT. Translating it yields CASSQDPSTGGQPQHF.

This clone was picked up a small number of times. This chain joins TRBV29-1 and TRBJ2-3; 14 bases match TRBD2. CDR1 SQVTM and CDR2 ANQGSEA come from the germline V gene. Trimming at V came to 7 bases and at J to 4 bases, leaving 7 bases not matched to a gene. This CDR3 has 15 amino acids. The CDR3, as DNA: TGCAGCGCCGACGGACTAGCGGGGGGAGCAGATACGCAGTATTTT. Amino acids: CSADGLAGGADTQYF.

The chain couples TRBV28 to TRBJ2-7; D may be TRBD1 (6 bases). V dropped 3 bases and J dropped 2 bases, with 20 bases sitting between them. CDR1 MDHEN and CDR2 SYDVKM come from the germline V gene. The CDR3 extends over 17 amino acids. CDR3 DNA sequence: TGTGCCAGCAGTTTCAACATCGACTCTGGGGGCCCCTACGAGCAGTACTTC. Protein product: CASSFNIDSGGPYEQYF.